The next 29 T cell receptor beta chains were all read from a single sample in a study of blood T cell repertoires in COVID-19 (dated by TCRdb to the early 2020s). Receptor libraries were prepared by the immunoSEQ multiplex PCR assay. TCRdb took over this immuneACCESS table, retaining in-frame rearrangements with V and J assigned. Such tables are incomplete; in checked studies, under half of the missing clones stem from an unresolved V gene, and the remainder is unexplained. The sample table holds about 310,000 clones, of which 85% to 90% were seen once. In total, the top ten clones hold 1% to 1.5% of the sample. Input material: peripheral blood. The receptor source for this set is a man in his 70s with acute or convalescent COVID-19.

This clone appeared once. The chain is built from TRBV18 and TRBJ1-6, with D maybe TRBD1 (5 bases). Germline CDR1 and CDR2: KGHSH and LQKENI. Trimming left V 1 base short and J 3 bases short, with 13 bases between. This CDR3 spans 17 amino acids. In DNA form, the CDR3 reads TGTGCCAGCTCACCACAGGGGCCTCCTCTCTATAATTCACCCCTCCACTTT. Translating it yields CASSPQGPPLYNSPLHF.

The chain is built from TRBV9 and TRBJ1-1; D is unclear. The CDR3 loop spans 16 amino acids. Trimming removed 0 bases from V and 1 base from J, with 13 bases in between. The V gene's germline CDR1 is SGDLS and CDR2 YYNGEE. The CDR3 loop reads CASSVGTGLGNTEAFF. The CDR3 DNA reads TGTGCCAGCAGCGTAGGAACGGGGTTGGGGAACACTGAAGCTTTCTTT.

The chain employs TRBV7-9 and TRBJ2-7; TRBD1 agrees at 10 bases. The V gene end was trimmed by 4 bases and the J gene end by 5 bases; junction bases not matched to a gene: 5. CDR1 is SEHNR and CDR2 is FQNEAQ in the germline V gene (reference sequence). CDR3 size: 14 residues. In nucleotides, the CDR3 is TGTGCCAGCAGCTCTGGACAGGGGGTTGACGAGCAGTACTTC. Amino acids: CASSSGQGVDEQYF.

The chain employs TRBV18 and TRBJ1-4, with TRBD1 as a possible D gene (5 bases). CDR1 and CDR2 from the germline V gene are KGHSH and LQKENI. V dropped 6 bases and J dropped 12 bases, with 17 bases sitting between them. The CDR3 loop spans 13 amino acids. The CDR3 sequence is CASSRVTGGELFF. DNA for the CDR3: TGTGCCAGCTCCCGCGTTACGGGGGGAGAACTGTTTTTT.

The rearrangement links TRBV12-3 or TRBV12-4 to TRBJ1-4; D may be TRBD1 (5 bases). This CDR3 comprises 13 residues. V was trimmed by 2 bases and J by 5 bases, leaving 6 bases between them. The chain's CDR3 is CASSLRTNEKLFF. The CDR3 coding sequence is TGTGCCAGCAGTTTAAGGACAAATGAAAAACTGTTTTTT.

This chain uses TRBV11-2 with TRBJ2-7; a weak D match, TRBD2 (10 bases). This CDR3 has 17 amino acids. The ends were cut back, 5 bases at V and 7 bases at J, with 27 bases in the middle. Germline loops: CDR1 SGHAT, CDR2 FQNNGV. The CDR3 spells CASSRTGGLAGVWEQYF. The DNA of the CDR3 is TGTGCCAGCAGCCGCACAGGGGGCCTAGCGGGAGTATGGGAGCAGTACTTC.

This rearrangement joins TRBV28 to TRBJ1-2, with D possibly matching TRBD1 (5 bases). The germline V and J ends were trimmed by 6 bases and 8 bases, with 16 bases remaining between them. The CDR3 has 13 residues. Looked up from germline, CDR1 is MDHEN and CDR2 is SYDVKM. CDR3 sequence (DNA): TGTGCCAGCAGCGGCGGGGGAACATTCGGCTACACCTTC. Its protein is CASSGGGTFGYTF.

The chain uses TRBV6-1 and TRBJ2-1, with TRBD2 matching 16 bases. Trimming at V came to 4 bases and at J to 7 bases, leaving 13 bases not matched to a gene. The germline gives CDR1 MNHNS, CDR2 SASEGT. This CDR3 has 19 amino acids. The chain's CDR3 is CASSVRENTGLAGGNEQFF. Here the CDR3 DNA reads TGTGCCAGCAGTGTCAGGGAAAATACGGGACTAGCGGGAGGGAATGAGCAGTTCTTC.

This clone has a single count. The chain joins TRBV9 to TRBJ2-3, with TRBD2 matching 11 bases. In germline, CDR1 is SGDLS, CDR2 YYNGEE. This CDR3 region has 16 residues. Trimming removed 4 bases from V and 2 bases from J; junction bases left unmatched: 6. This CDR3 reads CASSPRGLADTDTQYF. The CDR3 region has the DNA TGTGCCAGCAGCCCGAGGGGACTAGCGGACACAGATACGCAGTATTTT.

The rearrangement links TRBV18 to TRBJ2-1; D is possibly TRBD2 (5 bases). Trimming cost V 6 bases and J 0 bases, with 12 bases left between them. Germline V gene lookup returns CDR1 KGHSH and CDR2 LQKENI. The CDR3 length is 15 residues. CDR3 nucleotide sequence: TGTGCCAGCTCTGTACTAGGCAGCTCCTACAATGAGCAGTTCTTC. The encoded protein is CASSVLGSSYNEQFF.

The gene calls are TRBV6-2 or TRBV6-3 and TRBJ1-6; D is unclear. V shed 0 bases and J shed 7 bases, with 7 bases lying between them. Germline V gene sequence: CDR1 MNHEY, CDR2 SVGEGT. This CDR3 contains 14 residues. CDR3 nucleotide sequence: TGTGCCAGCAGTTACTCCAGCGCCAATTCACCCCTCCACTTT. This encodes CASSYSSANSPLHF.

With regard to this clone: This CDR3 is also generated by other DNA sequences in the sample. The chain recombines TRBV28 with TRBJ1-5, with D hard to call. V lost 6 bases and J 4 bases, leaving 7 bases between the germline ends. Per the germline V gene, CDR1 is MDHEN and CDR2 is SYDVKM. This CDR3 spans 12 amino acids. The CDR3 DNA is TGTGCCAGCAGCTTAACTAATCAGCCCCAGCATTTT. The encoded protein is CASSLTNQPQHF.

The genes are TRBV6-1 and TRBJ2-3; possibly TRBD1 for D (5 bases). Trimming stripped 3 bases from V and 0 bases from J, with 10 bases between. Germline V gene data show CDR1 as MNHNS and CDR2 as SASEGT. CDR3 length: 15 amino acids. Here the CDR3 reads CASSEGQTSTDTQYF. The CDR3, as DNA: TGTGCCAGCAGTGAGGGGCAGACTAGCACAGATACGCAGTATTTT.

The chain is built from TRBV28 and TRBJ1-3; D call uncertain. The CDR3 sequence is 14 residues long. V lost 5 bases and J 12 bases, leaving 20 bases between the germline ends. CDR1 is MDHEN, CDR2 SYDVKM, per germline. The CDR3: CASSPPPPGKVIYF. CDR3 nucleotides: TGTGCCAGCAGTCCCCCCCCGCCCGGGAAGGTCATATATTTT.

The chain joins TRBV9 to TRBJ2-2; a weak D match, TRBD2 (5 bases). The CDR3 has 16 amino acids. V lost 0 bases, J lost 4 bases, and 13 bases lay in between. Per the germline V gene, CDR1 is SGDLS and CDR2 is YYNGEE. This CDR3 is CASSVEPLATTGELFF. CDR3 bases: TGTGCCAGCAGCGTAGAACCCCTAGCTACCACCGGGGAGCTGTTTTTT. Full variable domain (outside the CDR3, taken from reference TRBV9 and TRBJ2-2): DSGVTQTPKHLITATGQRVTLRCSPRSGDLSVYWYQQSLDQGLQFLIQYYNGEERAKGNILERFSAQQFPDLHSELNLSSLELGDSALYFCASSVEPLATTGELFFGEGSRLTVL.

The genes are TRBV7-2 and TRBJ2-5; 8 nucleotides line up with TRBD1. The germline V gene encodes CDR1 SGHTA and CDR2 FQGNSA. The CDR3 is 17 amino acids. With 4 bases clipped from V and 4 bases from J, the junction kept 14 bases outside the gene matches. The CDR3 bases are TGTGCCAGCAGCTCCTCGGGGCGGGGCAGGGGGCGAGAGACCCAGTACTTC. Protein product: CASSSSGRGRGRETQYF.

CDR3 sequence: CASSYGGQAYTEAFF. In DNA, the CDR3 is TGTGCCAGCAGTTACGGAGGACAGGCCTACACTGAAGCTTTCTTT. The chain links TRBV6-5 to TRBJ1-1; 7 bases map to TRBD1. Trimming cost V 2 bases and J 3 bases; bases outside gene matches: 6. This CDR3 has 15 amino acids. Germline values: CDR1 MNHEY, CDR2 SVGAGI.

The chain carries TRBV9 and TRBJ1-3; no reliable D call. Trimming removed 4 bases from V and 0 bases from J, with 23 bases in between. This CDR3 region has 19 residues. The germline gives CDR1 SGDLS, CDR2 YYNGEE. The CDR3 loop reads CASSPQRVTDFTSGNTIYF. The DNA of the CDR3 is TGTGCCAGCAGCCCCCAAAGGGTGACGGACTTCACCTCTGGAAACACCATATATTTT.

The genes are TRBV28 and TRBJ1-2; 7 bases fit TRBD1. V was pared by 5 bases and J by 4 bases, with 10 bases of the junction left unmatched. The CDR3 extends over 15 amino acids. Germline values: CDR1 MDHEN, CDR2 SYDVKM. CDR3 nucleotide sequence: TGTGCCAGCAGTCCCGATACAGGGGTCGTCTATGGCTACACCTTC. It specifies CASSPDTGVVYGYTF.

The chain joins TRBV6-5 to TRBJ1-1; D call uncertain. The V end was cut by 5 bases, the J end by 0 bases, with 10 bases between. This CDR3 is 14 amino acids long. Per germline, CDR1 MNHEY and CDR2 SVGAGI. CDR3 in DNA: TGTGCCAGCAGTAGTCCCAGTGTGAACACTGAAGCTTTCTTT. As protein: CASSSPSVNTEAFF.

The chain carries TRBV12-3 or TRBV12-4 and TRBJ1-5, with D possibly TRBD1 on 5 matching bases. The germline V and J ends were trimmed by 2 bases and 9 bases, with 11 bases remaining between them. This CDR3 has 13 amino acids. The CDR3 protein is CASSLRGFGPQHF. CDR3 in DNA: TGTGCCAGCAGTTTAAGGGGCTTCGGGCCCCAGCATTTT.

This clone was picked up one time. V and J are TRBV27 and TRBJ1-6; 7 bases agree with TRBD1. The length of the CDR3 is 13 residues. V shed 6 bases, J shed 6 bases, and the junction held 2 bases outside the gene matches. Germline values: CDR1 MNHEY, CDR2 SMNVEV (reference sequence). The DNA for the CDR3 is TGTGCCAGCAGGACAGGGATTAATTCACCCCTCCACTTT. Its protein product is CASRTGINSPLHF.

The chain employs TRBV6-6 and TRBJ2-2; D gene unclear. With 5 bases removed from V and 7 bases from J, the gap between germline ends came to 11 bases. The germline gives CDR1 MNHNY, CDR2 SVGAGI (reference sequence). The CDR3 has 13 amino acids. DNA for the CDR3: TGTGCCAGCAGTCCTATTCCGGGCGGGGAGCTGTTTTTT. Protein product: CASSPIPGGELFF.

The CDR3 protein is CASSSPDRGSETQYF. The CDR3 DNA follows: TGCGCCAGCAGCTCGCCGGACAGGGGAAGCGAGACCCAGTACTTC. The chain joins TRBV5-1 to TRBJ2-5; 9 nucleotides line up with TRBD1. The V segment lost 3 bases and the J segment 5 bases; nucleotides outside the gene matches: 8. Per the germline V gene, CDR1 is SGHRS and CDR2 is YFSETQ. This CDR3 region has 15 residues.

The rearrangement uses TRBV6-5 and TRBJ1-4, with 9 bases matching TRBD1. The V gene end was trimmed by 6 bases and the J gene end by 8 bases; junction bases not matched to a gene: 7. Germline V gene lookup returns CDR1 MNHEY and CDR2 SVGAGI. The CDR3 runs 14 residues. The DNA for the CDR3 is TGTGCCAGCAGCTGGGACAGGGTGGGGGAAAAACTGTTTTTT. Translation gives CASSWDRVGEKLFF.

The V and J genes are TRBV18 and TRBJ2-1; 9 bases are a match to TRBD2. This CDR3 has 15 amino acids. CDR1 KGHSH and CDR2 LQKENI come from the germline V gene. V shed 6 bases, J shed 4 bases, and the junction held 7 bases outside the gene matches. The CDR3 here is CASSQSGGNYNEQFF. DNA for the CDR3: TGTGCCAGCTCCCAAAGCGGGGGGAATTACAATGAGCAGTTCTTC.

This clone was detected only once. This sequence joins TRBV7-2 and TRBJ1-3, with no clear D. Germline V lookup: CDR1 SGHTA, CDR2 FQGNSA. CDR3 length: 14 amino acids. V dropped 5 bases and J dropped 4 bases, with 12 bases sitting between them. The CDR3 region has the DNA TGTGCCAGCAGCCCCTCGGGGTCCGGAAACACCATATATTTT. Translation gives CASSPSGSGNTIYF.

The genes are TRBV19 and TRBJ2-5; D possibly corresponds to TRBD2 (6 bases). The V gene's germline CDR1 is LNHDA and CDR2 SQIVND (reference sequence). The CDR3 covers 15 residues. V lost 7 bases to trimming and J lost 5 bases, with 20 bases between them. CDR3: CASIRDWTSSETQYF. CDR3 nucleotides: TGTGCCAGTATAAGGGACTGGACCAGTTCTGAGACCCAGTACTTC. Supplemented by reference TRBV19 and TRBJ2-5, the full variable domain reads DGGITQSPKYLFRKEGQNVTLSCEQNLNHDAMYWYRQDPGQGLRLIYYSQIVNDFQKGDIAEGYSVSREKKESFPLTVTSAQKNPTAFYLCASIRDWTSSETQYFGPGTRLLVL.

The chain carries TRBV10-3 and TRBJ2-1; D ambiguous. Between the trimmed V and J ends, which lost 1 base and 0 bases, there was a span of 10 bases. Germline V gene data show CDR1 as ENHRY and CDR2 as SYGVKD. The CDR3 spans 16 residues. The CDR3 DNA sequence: TGTGCCATCAGTGAGTTGAACAGTCTCTCCTACAATGAGCAGTTCTTC. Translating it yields CAISELNSLSYNEQFF.